The next 18 T cell receptor beta chains were all read from a single sample in a study of cytotoxic CD8 clonotypes in ibrutinib-treated CLL. Libraries were prepared by immunoSEQ multiplex PCR; TCRdb keeps only in-frame clonotypes and omits some of them. This sample carries around 330,000 clones, roughly 70% of them seen once, and the ten largest clones take around 6.3%. The sample here was PBMCs, taken after 36 months of ibrutinib treatment. Source of these receptors: a human donor with chronic lymphocytic leukemia.

Comment on this clone: A read error may account for a junction end that differs from germline. CDR3 nucleotides: TGTGCCAGCAGCTACTTAGGGGGTAGCGGCTACACCTTC. This translates into CASSYLGGSGYTF. This sequence joins TRBV6-5 and TRBJ1-2, with D maybe TRBD1 (6 bases). CDR1 is MNHEY and CDR2 is SVGAGI in the germline V gene. This CDR3 is built from 13 residues.

Regarding this clone: The sample carries other DNA sequences with the same CDR3. V gene TRBV4-1 combines with J gene TRBJ1-2, with D perhaps matching TRBD1 (6 bases). CDR3 length equals 14 residues. The V gene lost 1 base and the J gene lost 0 bases, with 6 bases spanning the gap. The germline V gene has CDR1 MGHRA and CDR2 YSYEKL. CDR3 sequence reads: CASSQGQANYGYTF. The DNA of the CDR3 is TGCGCCAGCAGCCAAGGACAGGCTAACTATGGCTACACCTTC.

The CDR3 sequence is CASSLTRFGGTPYEQYF. The CDR3 DNA sequence: TGTGCCAGCTCCCTTACTCGGTTTGGCGGGACCCCCTACGAGCAGTACTTC. This chain uses TRBV7-8 with TRBJ2-7, with D tentatively TRBD2 (6 bases). CDR1 and CDR2 from the germline V gene are SGHVS and FQNEAQ. The CDR3 totals 17 residues. The ends were cut back, 8 bases at V and 2 bases at J, with 25 bases in the middle.

In regard to this clone: The same CDR3 is also encoded by other DNA sequences in this sample. V and J are TRBV18 and TRBJ2-1, with 14 bases identical to TRBD2. Looked up from germline, CDR1 is KGHSH and CDR2 is LQKENI. J lost 10 bases, V lost 3 bases, and 5 bases had no gene match. The CDR3 runs to 15 residues. The CDR3 DNA reads as TGTGCCAGCTCACCGGGACTAGCGGGAGAAGGGGAGCAGTTCTTC. Translating gives CASSPGLAGEGEQFF.

This chain joins TRBV2 and TRBJ1-2; 8 bases line up with TRBD1. This CDR3 spans 14 amino acids. The trim removed 5 bases at V and 3 bases at J, leaving 5 bases unmatched. Germline CDR1 reads SNHLY; CDR2 reads FYNNEI. DNA for the CDR3: TGTGCCAGCAGTCGGGGACAGGCCCACTATGGCTACACCTTC. Translating gives CASSRGQAHYGYTF.

This clone was seen more than once but under ten times. As DNA, the CDR3 is TGTGCCAGCAGCTCAAGTCGACAGGGTACCGCCGAGCAGTACTTC. This encodes CASSSSRQGTAEQYF. This chain joins TRBV7-9 and TRBJ2-7; TRBD1 aligns across 7 bases. V was clipped by 4 bases and J by 6 bases; unmatched bases: 12. Germline CDR1 SEHNR, CDR2 FQNEAQ (reference sequence). The CDR3 loop spans 15 amino acids. Full variable domain (rest looked up from reference TRBV7-9 and TRBJ2-7): DTGVSQNPRHKITKRGQNVTFRCDPISEHNRLYWYRQTLGQGPEFLTYFQNEAQLEKSRLLSDRFSAERPKGSFSTLEIQRTEQGDSAMYLCASSSSRQGTAEQYFGPGTRLTVT.

This clone appeared a single time. V is TRBV11-1 and J is TRBJ2-1, with a tentative D call TRBD2 (5 bases). V was clipped by 0 bases and J by 10 bases, with 22 bases between them. The CDR3 is made up of 17 amino acids. Germline V gene lookup returns CDR1 SGHAT and CDR2 FQDESV (reference sequence). CDR3 bases: TGTGCCAGCAGCTTAGCGGTCGGGAAACGCGGGCATAGGGAGCAGTTCTTC. This sequence encodes CASSLAVGKRGHREQFF.

This clone was seen a handful of times. The rearrangement joins TRBV5-1 to TRBJ1-3; D gene uncertain. Germline V CDR1 and CDR2: SGHRS, YFSETQ. Trimming stripped 4 bases from V and 0 bases from J, with 11 bases between. This CDR3 comprises 15 residues. In DNA form, the CDR3 reads TGCGCCAGCAGCCCTACATCGCTCTCTGGAAACACCATATATTTT. Translation: CASSPTSLSGNTIYF. Full variable domain (rest looked up from reference TRBV5-1 and TRBJ1-3): KAGVTQTPRYLIKTRGQQVTLSCSPISGHRSVSWYQQTPGQGLQFLFEYFSETQRNKGNFPGRFSGRQFSNSRSEMNVSTLELGDSALYLCASSPTSLSGNTIYFGEGSWLTVV.

CDR3: CASSIFSPGQPQHF. The CDR3 coding sequence is TGTGCCAGTAGTATTTTCTCCCCCGGGCAGCCCCAGCATTTT. The gene calls are TRBV19 and TRBJ1-5, with unresolved D. The CDR3 sequence is 14 residues long. From germline, CDR1 is LNHDA and CDR2 SQIVND (reference sequence). Trimming shortened V by 3 bases and J by 7 bases, and 13 bases separated the two germline ends.

This chain joins TRBV7-6 and TRBJ1-5, with D possibly being TRBD1 (6 bases). The CDR3 spans 18 residues. V shed 1 base and J shed 2 bases, with 18 bases lying between them. CDR1 and CDR2 (germline): SGHVS, FNYEAQ. CDR3 sequence: CASSLGEGGGSGNQPQHF. CDR3 sequence (DNA): TGTGCCAGCAGCTTAGGGGAAGGCGGGGGCTCGGGCAATCAGCCCCAGCATTTT.

The chain has TRBV4-1 and TRBJ2-3; D call uncertain. CDR3 size: 13 residues. The V gene lost 3 bases and the J gene lost 5 bases, with 9 bases spanning the gap. CDR1 is MGHRA, CDR2 YSYEKL, per germline. This CDR3 is CASSQATGDTQYF. In nucleotides, the CDR3 is TGCGCCAGCAGCCAGGCAACCGGAGATACGCAGTATTTT.

V is TRBV12-2 and J is TRBJ2-3. TRBV12-2 is a pseudogene locus. CDR3 size: 15 residues. CDR3 coding DNA: TGTGCAAGTCGCTTATCTCATGGCAGACGAGATACGCAGTATTTT. Encoded protein: CASRLSHGRRDTQYF.

The CDR3 loop reads CASSFSTESNEKLFF. The CDR3 DNA sequence: TGTGCCAGCAGCTTTTCGACAGAATCTAATGAAAAACTGTTTTTT. J is TRBJ1-4 and V is TRBV7-9; possible D gene TRBD1, 5 bases. Trimming stripped 3 bases from V and 3 bases from J, with 11 bases between. The germline V gene has CDR1 SEHNR and CDR2 FQNEAQ (reference sequence). The CDR3 sequence is 15 residues long.

The J gene is TRBJ1-2, the V gene TRBV21-1; the DNA was not compared with TRBD1, the D call given in the table. TRBV21-1 is deemed a pseudogene. The CDR3 contains 15 residues. CDR3 loop: CASSKDSWGWYGYTF. CDR3 bases: TGTGCCAGCAGCAAGGACAGCTGGGGTTGGTATGGCTACACCTTC.

This clone occurred a few times. This chain links TRBV5-4 with TRBJ2-4; 13 bases agree with TRBD2. The V segment lost 4 bases and the J segment 1 base; nucleotides outside the gene matches: 8. This CDR3 has 18 amino acids. The germline CDR1 and CDR2 sequences are SGHNT and YYREEE (reference sequence). CDR3 DNA: TGTGCCAGCAGCATTGGACTAGCGGGAGTTTGGGCCAAAAACATTCAGTACTTC. Its protein is CASSIGLAGVWAKNIQYF.

This clone was counted only a few times. This chain links TRBV27 with TRBJ2-3; D remains ambiguous. CDR3 size: 13 residues. With 6 bases removed from V and 2 bases from J, the gap between germline ends came to 9 bases. Germline CDR1 and CDR2: MNHEY and SMNVEV (reference sequence). CDR3 protein: CASSRTNTDTQYF. DNA for the CDR3: TGTGCCAGCAGCCGCACAAACACAGATACGCAGTATTTT.

The V gene is TRBV11-2, the J gene TRBJ2-3; D unclear. The CDR3 is 15 amino acids. Germline values: CDR1 SGHAT, CDR2 FQNNGV. Deletions cut 1 base from V and 2 bases from J, with 10 bases between. CDR3 nucleotides: TGTGCCAGCAGCTTAGTTGCAGGTTTCACAGATACGCAGTATTTT. Its protein is CASSLVAGFTDTQYF. Looking up the rest from reference TRBV11-2 and TRBJ2-3 gives the full variable domain: EAGVAQSPRYKIIEKRQSVAFWCNPISGHATLYWYQQILGQGPKLLIQFQNNGVVDDSQLPKDRFSAERLKGVDSTLKIQPAKLEDSAVYLCASSLVAGFTDTQYFGPGTRLTVL.

This clone turned up a few times. The rearrangement joins TRBV29-1 to TRBJ2-1; tentative D call: TRBD1 (5 bases). This CDR3 is built from 12 residues. Germline-derived CDR1 and CDR2 are SQVTM and ANQGSEA. Trimming stripped 5 bases from V and 8 bases from J, with 13 bases between. In DNA, the CDR3 is TGCAGCGTTTCTTGGGGCTATGATGAGCAGTTCTTC. Its translation: CSVSWGYDEQFF.